This TCR beta chain comes out of a study of spatial heterogeneity in lung cancer. In germline, CDR1 is MNHEY, CDR2 SVGAGI. The CDR3 is 15 amino acids. Trimming pared 6 bases from V and 0 bases from J, leaving 12 bases between. Documented time point: sample taken at primary tumor resection. Donation came from around 77 patients with untreated early-stage non-small cell lung cancer. Individual TCR cDNA molecules each bore their own unique molecular identifier. TCRdb re-called the 5' RACE reads through MiXCR, storing one row per CDR3 protein. The sample contains approximately 21,000 distinct CDR3 sequences, 6.4% of which appear only once. Points from the study as a whole: The authors estimated that approximately 6.3% of tumor T cells were covered for alpha chains and over 11% for beta chains. Counts of expanded intratumoral alpha and beta TCRs tracked tumor mutation counts.

This clonotype was observed many times. The antigen remains unidentified. This specimen consisted of lung tumor tissue, obtained at surgery. The clonotype was recovered from a male donor with early-stage non-small cell lung cancer. The rearrangement links TRBV6-5 to TRBJ1-3; possibly TRBD1 for D (5 bases). CDR3 in DNA: TGTGCCAGCAGACCCGGTGGGGGCTCTGGAAACACCATATATTTT. Protein sequence: CASRPGGGSGNTIYF.